Presented here are 21 T cell receptor beta chains from one specimen sequenced in a study of liver allograft versus peripheral blood T cells. The overall study: T cell receptor repertoires in transplanted livers were compared with those in recipients' peripheral blood.

TCRdb called the reads again in MiXCR, with one record for every CDR3 protein. The sample yields fewer than 15,000 distinct CDR3 sequences, under 20% seen once. The receptors here all came from a human patient who had a liver transplant. Some of these T cells may belong to the graft donor.

This chain joins TRBV12-3 or TRBV12-4 and TRBJ1-6, with D tentatively TRBD1 (6 bases). V dropped 3 bases and J dropped 7 bases, with 19 bases sitting between them. The CDR3 consists of 17 residues. The CDR3 sequence: CASSFLSSGAGNSPLHF. CDR3 in DNA: TGTGCCAGCAGTTTTTTATCGTCAGGGGCGGGAAATTCACCCCTCCACTTT.

The J gene is TRBJ2-5, the V gene TRBV12-3 or TRBV12-4; D possibly matches TRBD1 or TRBD2 (6 bases each). The CDR3 consists of 13 residues. Trimming pared 3 bases from V and 4 bases from J, leaving 9 bases between. CDR3 DNA: TGTGCCAGCAGTTTTGGGGGGCCAGAGACCCAGTACTTC. Translation: CASSFGGPETQYF.

This chain uses TRBV28 with TRBJ2-1; 10 bases line up with TRBD2. The CDR3 spans 15 residues. Germline CDR1 is MDHEN and CDR2 is SYDVKM. V trimming: 3 bases; J trimming: 3 bases; junction bases outside the gene matches: 2. CDR3 coding DNA: TGTGCCAGCAGTTTCCCTAGCGGGAGCTACAATGAGCAGTTCTTC. Protein sequence: CASSFPSGSYNEQFF.

In this sample, this clonotype is medium-sized. The chain uses TRBV19 and TRBJ2-2; tentative D call: TRBD1 (6 bases). Trimming shortened V by 3 bases and J by 6 bases, and 11 bases separated the two germline ends. This CDR3 spans 14 amino acids. Germline CDR1 is LNHDA and CDR2 is SQIVND (reference sequence). DNA of the CDR3: TGTGCCAGTAGTATTAACAGGGAAGCCGGGGAGCTGTTTTTT. Protein sequence: CASSINREAGELFF.

This clonotype qualifies as medium-sized. V is TRBV19 and J is TRBJ1-5; 10 nucleotides agree with TRBD1. V trimming: 9 bases; J trimming: 1 base; junction bases outside the gene matches: 3. This CDR3 has 14 residues. Germline CDR1 reads LNHDA; CDR2 reads SQIVND (reference sequence). CDR3 sequence reads: CASQGQGSNQPQHF. The CDR3 coding sequence is TGTGCCAGCCAGGGACAGGGGAGCAATCAGCCCCAGCATTTT. Drawing the rest from reference TRBV19 and TRBJ1-5, the complete variable domain is DGGITQSPKYLFRKEGQNVTLSCEQNLNHDAMYWYRQDPGQGLRLIYYSQIVNDFQKGDIAEGYSVSREKKESFPLTVTSAQKNPTAFYLCASQGQGSNQPQHFGDGTRLSIL.

Relative to its sample, this clonotype is medium-sized. The gene calls are TRBV27 and TRBJ2-2, with D unresolved. Trimming left V 6 bases short and J 3 bases short, with 5 bases between. Germline V gene data show CDR1 as MNHEY and CDR2 as SMNVEV (reference sequence). This CDR3 is built from 12 residues. The chain's CDR3 is CASSSYTGELFF. In DNA, the CDR3 is TGTGCCAGCAGCTCCTACACCGGGGAGCTGTTTTTT.

CDR3 DNA: TGTGCCAGCAGTTCTACCGGGACAGGGCGGTCTGGGGCCAACGTCCTGACTTTC. Translation gives CASSSTGTGRSGANVLTF. This sequence joins TRBV27 and TRBJ2-6; 9 nucleotides match TRBD1. This CDR3 has 18 amino acids. V was clipped by 4 bases and J by 1 base; unmatched bases: 8. Germline V CDR1 and CDR2: MNHEY, SMNVEV (reference sequence).

The table lists this clonotype with a few counts. The chain recombines TRBV12-3 or TRBV12-4 with TRBJ1-2; 7 nucleotides match TRBD1. J lost 7 bases, V lost 6 bases, and 8 bases had no gene match. CDR3 length: 13 residues. CDR3 sequence (DNA): TGTGCCAGCAGCTTTGACAGGGCCTCTGGCTACACCTTC. The encoded protein is CASSFDRASGYTF.

This chain links TRBV7-9 with TRBJ1-1; D is possibly TRBD1 (5 bases). V lost 4 bases and J 5 bases, leaving 17 bases between the germline ends. CDR3 length: 15 residues. The germline CDR1 and CDR2 sequences are SEHNR and FQNEAQ (reference sequence). Here the CDR3 DNA reads TGTGCCAGCAGCTCCCGGACACCGCCTCGAACTGAAGCTTTCTTT. Translating gives CASSSRTPPRTEAFF.

This chain joins TRBV11-2 and TRBJ1-5; D call uncertain. The CDR3 sequence is 15 residues long. Germline CDR1 and CDR2: SGHAT and FQNNGV. V was cut by 5 bases and J by 0 bases, with 11 bases left in between. CDR3 residues: CASSRTGNSNQPQHF. The CDR3 DNA is TGTGCCAGCAGCCGGACGGGAAATAGCAATCAGCCCCAGCATTTT.

This clonotype showed up just a few times. This rearrangement joins TRBV30 to TRBJ1-2, with TRBD1 matching over 10 bases. The ends lost 6 bases at V and 4 bases at J; junction bases unmatched: 8. CDR3 size: 14 residues. The germline V gene encodes CDR1 GTSNPN and CDR2 SVGIG (reference sequence). The CDR3 DNA follows: TGTGCCTGCTCAGACCGGGACAGGGGCTATGGCTACACCTTC. Translating it yields CACSDRDRGYGYTF. Full variable domain (remainder filled in from reference TRBV30 and TRBJ1-2): SQTIHQWPATLVQPVGSPLSLECTVEGTSNPNLYWYRQAAGRGLQLLFYSVGIGQISSEVPQNLSASRPQDRQFILSSKKLLLSDSGFYLCACSDRDRGYGYTFGSGTRLTVV.

This clonotype appeared many times. The gene calls are TRBV18 and TRBJ2-5, with TRBD1 identical over 12 bases. With 2 bases clipped from V and 5 bases from J, the junction kept 6 bases outside the gene matches. This CDR3 comprises 16 residues. Germline-derived CDR1 and CDR2 are KGHSH and LQKENI. The CDR3, as DNA: TGTGCCAGCTCACCAGTCGGGACAGGGGGCTACGAGACCCAGTACTTC. This translates into CASSPVGTGGYETQYF.

Ten or more counts support this clonotype. The chain links TRBV27 to TRBJ1-6, with 7 bases matching TRBD1. This CDR3 is built from 15 residues. V lost 3 bases to trimming and J lost 7 bases; unmatched junction nucleotides: 6. Per germline, CDR1 MNHEY and CDR2 SMNVEV (reference sequence). CDR3 bases: TGTGCCAGCAGTTTGGTTGTAGGGGGCAATTCACCCCTCCACTTT. This encodes CASSLVVGGNSPLHF.

This clonotype is categorized as medium-sized. The chain couples TRBV29-1 to TRBJ1-1; TRBD1 is a possible D gene (6 bases). Germline values: CDR1 SQVTM, CDR2 ANQGSEA. The germline V and J ends were trimmed by 7 bases and 1 base, with 13 bases remaining between them. The CDR3 has 13 amino acids. CDR3 bases: TGCAGCGCCGCCCAGGGGACGAACACTGAAGCTTTCTTT. It is translated as CSAAQGTNTEAFF.

This chain connects TRBV10-3 to TRBJ2-1; D is unresolved. Per the germline V gene, CDR1 is ENHRY and CDR2 is SYGVKD. The CDR3 totals 12 residues. Trimming cost V 8 bases and J 7 bases, with 12 bases left between them. The CDR3 loop reads CAISALSNEQFF. In nucleotides, the CDR3 is TGTGCCATCTCGGCCCTATCGAATGAGCAGTTCTTC.

Relative to its sample, this clonotype is medium-sized (0.01 to 0.1%). The chain recombines TRBV6-2 or TRBV6-3 with TRBJ2-1; D is perhaps TRBD1 (5 bases). Deletions cut 1 base from V and 2 bases from J, with 6 bases between. Per germline, CDR1 MNHEY and CDR2 SVGEGT. The length of the CDR3 is 14 residues. The CDR3 here is CASSYLGPYNEQFF. CDR3 nucleotide sequence: TGTGCCAGCAGTTACTTGGGGCCCTACAATGAGCAGTTCTTC.

This clonotype ranks as medium-sized. This chain uses TRBV13 with TRBJ1-6; 9 bases fit TRBD1. This CDR3 comprises 16 residues. In germline, CDR1 is PRHDT, CDR2 FYEKMQ (reference sequence). After removal of 5 bases from V and 7 bases from J, the junction contained 9 bases not matched to a gene. The CDR3 reads CASSRRRDRVNSPLHF. The CDR3 region has the DNA TGTGCCAGCAGCCGTCGCCGGGACAGGGTAAATTCACCCCTCCACTTT.

This clonotype came up many times. J is TRBJ1-1 and V is TRBV18; 9 nucleotides line up with TRBD1. The V segment lost 3 bases and the J segment 10 bases; nucleotides outside the gene matches: 0. Germline loops: CDR1 KGHSH, CDR2 LQKENI. This CDR3 has 11 residues. CDR3 loop: CASSPGQGAFF. The CDR3 DNA is TGTGCCAGCTCACCGGGACAGGGAGCTTTCTTT. Combining the CDR3 with reference TRBV18 and TRBJ1-1 gives the whole variable domain NAGVMQNPRHLVRRRGQEARLRCSPMKGHSHVYWYRQLPEEGLKFMVYLQKENIIDESGMPKERFSAEFPKEGPSILRIQQVVRGDSAAYFCASSPGQGAFFGQGTRLTVV.

This clonotype has just a few counts. This rearrangement joins TRBV5-4 to TRBJ2-7; the D gene is possibly TRBD1 (6 bases). This CDR3 comprises 15 residues. Looked up from germline, CDR1 is SGHNT and CDR2 is YYREEE (reference sequence). V was shortened by 2 bases and J by 2 bases, with 14 bases between the two germline ends. CDR3 protein: CASSLQGAKTYEQYF. CDR3 sequence (DNA): TGTGCCAGCAGCTTACAGGGAGCCAAAACCTACGAGCAGTACTTC. Drawing the rest from reference TRBV5-4 and TRBJ2-7, the complete variable domain is ETGVTQSPTHLIKTRGQQVTLRCSSQSGHNTVSWYQQALGQGPQFIFQYYREEENGRGNFPPRFSGLQFPNYSSELNVNALELDDSALYLCASSLQGAKTYEQYFGPGTRLTVT.

Only one count was recorded for this clonotype. The gene calls are TRBV7-9 and TRBJ1-2; no reliable D call. CDR1 is SEHNR and CDR2 is FQNEAQ in the germline V gene (reference sequence). Between the trimmed V and J ends, which lost 0 bases and 0 bases, there was a span of 11 bases. The CDR3 length is 16 residues. The CDR3 is CASSLAHGGANYGYTF. The CDR3, as DNA: TGTGCCAGCAGCTTAGCCCACGGCGGAGCTAACTATGGCTACACCTTC.

This clonotype is medium-sized (0.01 to 0.1%) in the sample. The chain employs TRBV24-1 and TRBJ2-7, with 9 bases identical to TRBD1. Germline loops: CDR1 KGHDR, CDR2 SFDVKD. V lost 3 bases to trimming and J lost 1 base; unmatched junction nucleotides: 6. This CDR3 comprises 16 residues. The CDR3 sequence is CATSDQRQGGSYEQYF. As DNA, the CDR3 is TGTGCCACCAGTGATCAACGACAGGGGGGTTCCTACGAGCAGTACTTC.